Described below is a single T cell receptor (beta chain) sequence and its context. Its antigen is currently unknown. The record originates from a study of shared clonotypes between healthy human individuals. Study outcomes and limitations: Generation of non-shared clonotypes was less probable than generation of clonotypes shared by all four donors. Naive CD4 clonotypes overlapped across a handful of donors at about 5%.

Sorted-subset replicate PCRs used 150 to 200 ng of genomic DNA. This amount corresponded to 30,000 to 35,000 T cell genomes. Using immunoSEQ multiplex PCR, the repertoire was profiled, and TCRdb retains in-frame clones only, with some absent. The profile shows 2 million to 2.5 million clones, approximately 96% of them singletons. The material sequenced was naive CD4+ T cells sorted from blood. Subset indicated: CD45RA+ positively selected. This receptor was obtained from a man between 18 and 29 years old in good health.

The CDR3 DNA sequence: TGTGCCAGCAGCTTAGCGGAGACAGGGCTATCCGGTGAAGCTTTCTTT. It is translated as CASSLAETGLSGEAFF. The chain links TRBV7-8 to TRBJ1-1; TRBD1 agrees at 7 bases. CDR1 SGHVS and CDR2 FQNEAQ come from the germline V gene. Trimming took 0 bases from V and 7 from J; bases not matched to a gene: 11. The CDR3 sequence is 16 residues long. Filled out from reference TRBV7-8 and TRBJ1-1, the complete variable domain reads GAGVSQSPRYKVAKRGQDVALRCDPISGHVSLFWYQQALGQGPEFLTYFQNEAQLDKSGLPSDRFFAERPEGSVSTLKIQRTQQEDSAVYLCASSLAETGLSGEAFFGQGTRLTVV.